Listed here are 10 T cell receptor beta chains from one sample, sequenced in a study of cytomegalovirus exposure and HLA in healthy donors. Primers: 60 Vbeta forward and 13 Jbeta reverse. Here immunoSEQ multiplex PCR was the method, and the copy in TCRdb shows in-frame clones only, minus some. The data show 150,000 or so clones, approximately 70% seen once. Sequencing used PBMCs. The source of these receptors is a man in his forties or fifties in good health and CMV-seropositive.

This clone was seen only once. V is TRBV7-9 and J is TRBJ1-6; D unresolved. Germline V lookup: CDR1 SEHNR, CDR2 FQNEAQ (reference sequence). Trimming stripped 1 base from V and 5 bases from J, with 6 bases between. The CDR3 sequence is 14 residues long. CDR3 bases: TGTGCCAGCAGCTTAGAACAGAATAATTCACCCCTCCACTTT. Amino acid sequence: CASSLEQNNSPLHF.

The chain uses TRBV5-6 and TRBJ1-2; 11 bases are shared with TRBD1. The V segment lost 4 bases and the J segment 2 bases; nucleotides outside the gene matches: 7. The CDR3 sequence is 16 residues long. Per germline, CDR1 SGHDT and CDR2 YYEEEE. CDR3 in amino acids: CASSPDRGLTNYGYTF. The CDR3 DNA sequence: TGTGCCAGCAGCCCGGACAGGGGGCTCACAAACTATGGCTACACCTTC.

This clone came up once. The rearrangement joins TRBV12-2 to TRBJ1-6. TRBV12-2 is listed as a pseudogene. CDR3 length equals 17 residues. The chain's CDR3 is CASRKRGGSSYNSPLHF. CDR3 DNA sequence: TGTGCAAGTCGCAAGAGGGGAGGGAGCTCCTATAATTCACCCCTCCACTTT.

The V and J genes are TRBV5-1 and TRBJ1-4; TRBD1 is a possible D gene (5 bases). Deletions cut 2 bases from V and 2 bases from J, with 13 bases between. Germline V lookup: CDR1 SGHRS, CDR2 YFSETQ. The CDR3 consists of 16 residues. CDR3 nucleotide sequence: TGCGCCAGCAGCTTAAGTGGGGCGGCTACTAATGAAAAACTGTTTTTT. It yields the protein CASSLSGAATNEKLFF. Variable domain in full (rest from reference TRBV5-1 and TRBJ1-4): KAGVTQTPRYLIKTRGQQVTLSCSPISGHRSVSWYQQTPGQGLQFLFEYFSETQRNKGNFPGRFSGRQFSNSRSEMNVSTLELGDSALYLCASSLSGAATNEKLFFGSGTQLSVL.

The chain recombines TRBV7-6 with TRBJ2-5; 9 positions agree with TRBD1. Gene TRBJ2-7 matches the end of the DNA better, so the J call may be wrong. The CDR3 extends over 13 amino acids. Germline V gene sequence: CDR1 SGHVS, CDR2 FNYEAQ. Written as DNA, the CDR3 is TGTGCCAGCAGCCCCTGGGACAGGGACGAGCAGTACTTC. Translation gives CASSPWDRDEQYF.

The V and J genes are TRBV7-9 and TRBJ2-1; tentative D call: TRBD2 (7 bases). From germline, CDR1 is SEHNR and CDR2 FQNEAQ (reference sequence). V lost 2 bases, J lost 6 bases, and 14 bases lay in between. The CDR3 is 15 amino acids. The CDR3 DNA reads TGTGCCAGCAGCTTATGGGGGGGGCAGGGCAATGAGCAGTTCTTC. Translation: CASSLWGGQGNEQFF.

In regard to this clone: Mismatch with germline at one junction end may stem from a read error. The V and J genes are TRBV7-2 and TRBJ2-3; 10 bases are a match to TRBD2. Germline CDR1 SGHTA, CDR2 FQGNSA. This CDR3 is built from 15 residues. CDR3 in DNA: TGTGCCAGCAGCCAGCGGGGGGGAGGTTCAGATACGCAATATTTT. Protein sequence: CASSQRGGGSDTQYF.

This clone was seen a single time. It is likely a read error, because the conserved phenylalanine at the end of the CDR3 is missing. The chain has TRBV30 and TRBJ1-2, with 12 bases aligning to TRBD1. V lost 0 bases and J lost 8; bases outside the gene matches: 7. Per the germline V gene, CDR1 is GTSNPN and CDR2 is SVGIG (reference sequence). This CDR3 is built from 15 residues. CDR3 nucleotide sequence: TGTGCCTGGAGTGTACAGGGACAGGGGGCTCGGGGCTACACCTCC. It encodes CAWSVQGQGARGYTS.

This clone was picked up one time. The chain links TRBV4-1 to TRBJ1-1; a possible D gene is TRBD1 (5 bases). The CDR3 runs to 16 residues. The germline V and J ends were trimmed by 1 base and 1 base, with 13 bases remaining between them. The germline gives CDR1 MGHRA, CDR2 YSYEKL. CDR3 coding DNA: TGCGCCAGCAGCCAAGCCGCAGGGCAGAGGAACACTGAAGCTTTCTTT. Its translation is CASSQAAGQRNTEAFF.

This clone has at least ten counts. V usage is TRBV5-6 and J usage is TRBJ1-1; TRBD1 is a possible D gene (5 bases). The CDR3 sequence is 15 residues long. The germline V and J ends were trimmed by 2 bases and 4 bases, with 15 bases remaining between them. CDR1 and CDR2 from the germline V gene are SGHDT and YYEEEE. The CDR3 DNA reads TGTGCCAGCAGCTTCCGGGGGGTGGGTGGCACTGAAGCTTTCTTT. This codes for CASSFRGVGGTEAFF. Full variable domain (missing parts from reference TRBV5-6 and TRBJ1-1): DAGVTQSPTHLIKTRGQQVTLRCSPKSGHDTVSWYQQALGQGPQFIFQYYEEEERQRGNFPDRFSGHQFPNYSSELNVNALLLGDSALYLCASSFRGVGGTEAFFGQGTRLTVV.